This is a list of T cell receptor beta chains from one sample in a study of CD8 T cells in Susac syndrome. Using its own MiXCR run on the immunoSEQ multiplex PCR reads, TCRdb lists one record per CDR3 protein. The sample contains 300,000 or so distinct CDR3 sequences, about 90% of which appear only once. Sample: CD4+ T cells from PBMCs. These receptors were collected from a human donor with multiple sclerosis. CDR3s include the opening cysteine and the closing phenylalanine or tryptophan. A D gene is named only where the DNA matches it firmly. Clone size is shown for a subset of rows, as once, few, many or a class of expanded clone.

v_gene: TRBV4-3
j_gene: TRBJ2-7
abundance: .
d_gene: .
CDR3aa: CASSPGLFDSYEQYF
CDR3nt: TGCGCCAGCAGCCCCGGACTCTTCGACTCCTACGAGCAGTACTTC

v_gene: TRBV5-6
j_gene: TRBJ2-5
abundance: .
d_gene: .
CDR3aa: CASSPSQPRGLQETQYF
CDR3nt: TGTGCCAGCAGCCCATCCCAACCCCGGGGCCTCCAAGAGACCCAGTACTTC

v_gene: TRBV30
j_gene: TRBJ1-2
abundance: .
d_gene: TRBD1
CDR3aa: CAWNVGTAYGYTF
CDR3nt: TGTGCCTGGAACGTAGGGACAGCGTATGGCTACACCTTC

v_gene: TRBV12-3/TRBV12-4
j_gene: TRBJ2-2
abundance: once
d_gene: .
CDR3aa: CASTRRQNTGELFF
CDR3nt: TGTGCCAGCACCCGACGGCAGAACACCGGGGAGCTGTTTTTT

v_gene: TRBV18
j_gene: TRBJ1-2
abundance: .
d_gene: TRBD1
CDR3aa: CASSPSGQAYGYTF
CDR3nt: TGTGCCAGCTCACCCTCGGGACAGGCGTATGGCTACACCTTC

v_gene: TRBV10-2
j_gene: TRBJ1-5
abundance: .
d_gene: TRBD1
CDR3aa: CASSDGGMQGDQPQHF
CDR3nt: TGCGCCAGCAGTGACGGCGGCATGCAGGGGGATCAGCCCCAGCATTTT

v_gene: TRBV7-8
j_gene: TRBJ2-7
abundance: .
d_gene: TRBD2
CDR3aa: CASSLAEVAGYEQYF
CDR3nt: TGTGCCAGCAGCTTAGCGGAGGTAGCGGGGTACGAGCAGTACTTC

v_gene: TRBV20-1
j_gene: TRBJ1-1
abundance: .
d_gene: .
CDR3aa: CSAQSGGAEAFF
CDR3nt: TGCAGTGCTCAGAGCGGGGGGGCTGAAGCTTTCTTT

v_gene: TRBV7-3
j_gene: TRBJ2-1
abundance: .
d_gene: TRBD2
CDR3aa: CASSLSGGEQFF
CDR3nt: TGTGCCAGCAGCTTAAGCGGGGGTGAGCAGTTCTTC

v_gene: TRBV7-7
j_gene: TRBJ2-5
abundance: .
d_gene: TRBD2
CDR3aa: CASSVGTRGAETQYF
CDR3nt: TGTGCTAGCAGCGTCGGGACTAGGGGTGCAGAGACCCAGTACTTC

v_gene: TRBV9
j_gene: TRBJ2-6
abundance: once
d_gene: .
CDR3aa: CASSPGSPSGANVLTF
CDR3nt: TGTGCCAGCTCCCCCGGGTCTCCCTCTGGGGCCAACGTCCTGACTTTC

v_gene: TRBV2
j_gene: TRBJ2-1
abundance: .
d_gene: TRBD2
CDR3aa: CASRPRTSGYTNEQFF
CDR3nt: TGTGCCAGCCGTCCGCGGACTAGCGGATATACAAATGAGCAGTTCTTC

v_gene: TRBV20-1
j_gene: TRBJ1-6
abundance: .
d_gene: .
CDR3aa: CSARDNDGSPLHF
CDR3nt: TGCAGTGCTAGGGATAACGATGGTTCACCCCTCCACTTT

v_gene: TRBV5-6
j_gene: TRBJ1-4
abundance: .
d_gene: .
CDR3aa: CASSLGRQIGEKLFF
CDR3nt: TGTGCCAGCAGCTTGGGGCGACAGATCGGTGAAAAACTGTTTTTT

v_gene: TRBV20-1
j_gene: TRBJ1-3
abundance: .
d_gene: .
CDR3aa: CSASPGTGNTIYF
CDR3nt: TGCAGTGCTAGTCCAGGGACTGGAAACACCATATATTTT

v_gene: TRBV19
j_gene: TRBJ2-2
abundance: .
d_gene: .
CDR3aa: CASRQVANTGELFF
CDR3nt: TGTGCCAGTCGACAGGTCGCGAACACCGGGGAGCTGTTTTTT

v_gene: TRBV5-1
j_gene: TRBJ2-1
abundance: .
d_gene: .
CDR3aa: CASSLASREIDEQFF
CDR3nt: TGCGCCAGCAGCTTGGCATCGAGGGAAATCGATGAGCAGTTCTTC

v_gene: TRBV6-5
j_gene: TRBJ2-5
abundance: once
d_gene: .
CDR3aa: CASSPTAQETQYF
CDR3nt: TGTGCCAGCAGTCCGACAGCCCAAGAGACCCAGTACTTC

v_gene: TRBV7-9
j_gene: TRBJ1-1
abundance: few
d_gene: TRBD1
CDR3aa: CASSLRDRGTEAFF
CDR3nt: TGTGCCAGCAGCTTGAGGGACAGGGGCACTGAAGCTTTCTTT

v_gene: TRBV7-2
j_gene: TRBJ2-7
abundance: .
d_gene: TRBD1
CDR3aa: CASSLGGYLRDRSYEQYF
CDR3nt: TGTGCCAGCAGTCTAGGGGGCTACCTCCGGGACAGATCCTACGAGCAGTACTTC

v_gene: TRBV5-6
j_gene: TRBJ1-3
abundance: .
d_gene: .
CDR3aa: CASSSLQGDRKTIYF
CDR3nt: TGTGCCAGCAGCTCGCTACAGGGAGATCGGAAGACCATATATTTT

v_gene: TRBV19
j_gene: TRBJ1-2
abundance: .
d_gene: TRBD1
CDR3aa: CASSTLPGQVALGYTF
CDR3nt: TGTGCCAGTAGTACCCTACCGGGACAGGTCGCCCTCGGCTACACCTTC

v_gene: TRBV6-1
j_gene: TRBJ2-2
abundance: .
d_gene: TRBD1
CDR3aa: CASSRVGQANTGELFF
CDR3nt: TGTGCCAGCAGCCGGGTGGGACAGGCGAACACCGGGGAGCTGTTTTTT

v_gene: TRBV5-1
j_gene: TRBJ2-1
abundance: .
d_gene: .
CDR3aa: CASSLALTVDQRFF
CDR3nt: TGCGCCAGCAGCTTGGCCCTTACCGTTGACCAACGGTTCTTC

v_gene: TRBV7-8
j_gene: TRBJ2-1
abundance: once
d_gene: TRBD2
CDR3aa: CASSFTSGSTYNEQFF
CDR3nt: TGTGCCAGCAGCTTTACTAGCGGGAGCACCTACAATGAGCAGTTCTTC